The TCR beta chain described here comes from a study of T cell repertoires in cytomegalovirus infection. Germline CDR1 reads SEHNR; CDR2 reads FQNEAQ (reference sequence). The junction had 5 bases not matched to a gene; V was cut back by 5 bases and J by 1 base. The CDR3 totals 15 residues. TCRdb re-called the reads through MiXCR, storing one row per CDR3 protein. The data contain hundreds of thousands of distinct CDR3 sequences, approximately 10% of them singletons. In this sample, this clonotype turned up many times. V and J are TRBV7-9 and TRBJ2-3; 8 bases align to TRBD1. Source material: PBMCs. This receptor was taken from a human donor in good health (CMV status not recorded). Some clones in this sample may be carry-over from other donors' samples. The CDR3 is CASSIGTGGTDTQYF. For the CDR3, the DNA is TGTGCCAGCAGCATTGGGACAGGAGGCACAGATACGCAGTATTTT.